These 14 T cell receptor beta chains were sequenced from one sample in a study of cytomegalovirus exposure and HLA in healthy donors. PCR primers comprised 60 Vbeta and 13 Jbeta primers. Here immunoSEQ multiplex PCR was the method, and the copy in TCRdb shows in-frame clones only, minus some. The sample records roughly 130,000 clones, roughly 82% being singletons. The sequenced material came from PBMCs. The receptors derive from a male donor in good health and CMV-seropositive.

This rearrangement joins TRBV7-9 to TRBJ2-7, with 9 bases fitting TRBD2. Looked up from germline, CDR1 is SEHNR and CDR2 is FQNEAQ (reference sequence). CDR3 length equals 15 residues. V gave up 7 bases and J gave up 2 bases; unmatched junction bases: 9. CDR3: CASTQKSGRTYEQYF. The CDR3 DNA sequence: TGTGCCAGCACCCAGAAAAGCGGGAGGACCTACGAGCAGTACTTC.

The chain uses TRBV2 and TRBJ1-5; weak D call: TRBD1 (5 bases). Germline V gives CDR1 SNHLY, CDR2 FYNNEI. The V and J ends lost 7 bases and 3 bases respectively, with 16 bases between them. The CDR3 has 15 residues. In DNA form, the CDR3 reads TGTGCCAGCAATCAAGTTGACAGAGCCAATCAGCCCCAGCATTTT. Its protein is CASNQVDRANQPQHF.

The chain couples TRBV4-3 to TRBJ2-1; possibly TRBD1 for D (5 bases). The V and J ends lost 4 bases and 5 bases respectively, with 18 bases between them. The CDR3 has 16 amino acids. Per germline, CDR1 LGHNA and CDR2 YSLEER. CDR3 loop: CASSPASDILNNEQFF. DNA for the CDR3: TGCGCCAGCAGCCCTGCTTCGGACATACTGAACAATGAGCAGTTCTTC.

The gene calls are TRBV18 and TRBJ2-7; D is undetermined. The CDR3 spans 12 residues. V gave up 4 bases and J gave up 5 bases, with 9 bases separating them. Germline CDR1 KGHSH, CDR2 LQKENI. The DNA for the CDR3 is TGTGCCAGCTCACTAACGCAGGACGAGCAGTACTTC. It encodes CASSLTQDEQYF.

In this sample, this clone turned up once. J is TRBJ1-5 and V is TRBV27; TRBD1 is a possible D gene (6 bases). The CDR3 has 15 residues. Trimming took off 6 bases at V and 4 bases at J, with 16 bases between the two ends. Germline V gene lookup returns CDR1 MNHEY and CDR2 SMNVEV (reference sequence). The CDR3 region is CASSPWEGTNQPQHF. DNA of the CDR3: TGTGCCAGCAGCCCCTGGGAGGGGACAAATCAGCCCCAGCATTTT.

This clone has just one count. The CDR3 here is CASAGLAGGEQFF. The CDR3 DNA follows: TGTGCCAGCGCGGGACTAGCGGGAGGGGAGCAGTTCTTC. The chain has TRBV6-4 and TRBJ2-1, with TRBD2 identical over 16 bases. V trimming: 8 bases; J trimming: 10 bases; junction bases outside the gene matches: 2. CDR1 is MRHNA, CDR2 SNTAGT, per germline. This CDR3 region has 13 residues.

The chain recombines TRBV18 with TRBJ1-1; D possibly corresponds to TRBD1 (5 bases). The CDR3 loop spans 13 amino acids. The V end lost 2 bases, the J end lost 2 bases, and 6 bases lay between the germline ends. Germline V lookup: CDR1 KGHSH, CDR2 LQKENI. CDR3 in DNA: TGTGCCAGCTCACCAGGGGCAAACACTGAAGCTTTCTTT. Amino acid sequence: CASSPGANTEAFF.

The CDR3 spells CASSHLDRALDGYTF. The CDR3, as DNA: TGCGCCAGCAGCCACCTTGACAGGGCGCTTGATGGCTACACCTTC. The genes are TRBV4-3 and TRBJ1-2; 7 bases are shared with TRBD1. Trimming at V came to 3 bases and at J to 6 bases, leaving 10 bases not matched to a gene. The CDR3 consists of 15 residues. From germline, CDR1 is LGHNA and CDR2 YSLEER.

Only a few counts were recorded for this clone. The V gene is TRBV6-5, the J gene TRBJ1-1; D ambiguous. Trimming cost V 2 bases and J 1 base, with 5 bases left between them. The CDR3 spans 13 residues. Germline V CDR1 and CDR2: MNHEY, SVGAGI. The CDR3 loop reads CASSYSQNTEAFF. The CDR3 DNA sequence: TGTGCCAGCAGTTACAGCCAGAACACTGAAGCTTTCTTT.

This clone was detected only once. The genes are TRBV27 and TRBJ2-7; 7 bases are a match to TRBD1. V lost 4 bases to trimming and J lost 5 bases; unmatched junction nucleotides: 11. CDR3 length: 15 residues. Germline lookup yields CDR1 MNHEY and CDR2 SMNVEV (reference sequence). The CDR3 spells CASSSYRDSSNEQYF. The DNA for the CDR3 is TGTGCCAGCAGTTCTTACCGGGACAGTAGCAACGAGCAGTACTTC.

The chain has TRBV5-6 and TRBJ2-1; D might be TRBD1 (5 bases). Trimming removed 1 base from V and 3 bases from J, with 11 bases in between. This CDR3 is 15 amino acids long. Germline V gene data show CDR1 as SGHDT and CDR2 as YYEEEE. CDR3 in amino acids: CASSLSGKNYNEQFF. In DNA, the CDR3 is TGTGCCAGCAGCTTGTCAGGGAAGAACTACAATGAGCAGTTCTTC.

The rearrangement joins TRBV27 to TRBJ2-7, with 9 bases aligning to TRBD2. V trimming: 2 bases; J trimming: 0 bases; junction bases outside the gene matches: 5. Germline V CDR1 and CDR2: MNHEY, SMNVEV (reference sequence). This CDR3 is 16 amino acids long. The DNA for the CDR3 is TGTGCCAGCAGTTTAACGGCGGGAGGGTCCTCCTACGAGCAGTACTTC. It yields the protein CASSLTAGGSSYEQYF.

This chain links TRBV7-3 with TRBJ2-2; possibly TRBD2 for D (5 bases). CDR1 is SGHTA, CDR2 FQGTGA, per germline. Between the trimmed V and J ends, which lost 0 bases and 0 bases, there was a span of 8 bases. CDR3 length equals 16 residues. CDR3 loop: CASSLTRGPNTGELFF. The CDR3 coding sequence is TGTGCCAGCAGCTTAACGAGAGGGCCGAACACCGGGGAGCTGTTTTTT.

The chain links TRBV19 to TRBJ1-2; D might be TRBD1 (5 bases). V was pared by 8 bases and J by 8 bases, with 15 bases between. The CDR3 runs to 12 residues. Germline V gives CDR1 LNHDA, CDR2 SQIVND (reference sequence). The CDR3 here is CASRTGARGYTF. As DNA, the CDR3 is TGTGCCAGTCGTACTGGGGCCCGAGGCTACACCTTC.